This record concerns one T cell receptor beta chain sequence. Its antigen is unidentified. Measured with immunoSEQ multiplex PCR; TCRdb has only the in-frame clones, and not every one. Counted here are about 130,000 clones, approximately 86% occurring once; the ten biggest clones make up 7.5% to 9%. Collection occurred without any documented infections or immune events in donors. This specimen belongs to a study of identifying expanded T cells in peripheral blood. Study results and caveats: Clone count variance between roughly 2-week samples rose with total template count.

The CDR3 length is 14 residues. CDR1 SGHNT and CDR2 YYREEE come from the germline V gene (reference sequence). J was trimmed by 5 bases and V by 5 bases; bases with no gene match: 5. This sequence originates from a person aged 18 to 70 in good health. This chain joins TRBV5-4 and TRBJ1-1, with 11 bases that match TRBD1. Sequencing input: blood. For the CDR3, the DNA is TGTGCCAGCAGATCGGGACAGGGGGATACTGAAGCTTTCTTT. Its translation is CASRSGQGDTEAFF.